The 13 T cell receptor beta chains presented below share a single source sample, sequenced in a study of CDR3 diversity in severe acne. MiXCR, applied by TCRdb to the PCR reads, yields one record per CDR3 protein. The top ten hold roughly an eighth of the sample, which has about 76,000 distinct CDR3 sequences, 50% to 65% seen once. Sequencing was performed on blood. The receptor set was obtained from a male donor in good health, without acne.

The V call is TRBV7-9, the J call TRBJ2-1; D may be TRBD2 (7 bases). The CDR3 sequence is 16 residues long. V was shortened by 6 bases and J by 9 bases, with 24 bases between the two germline ends. CDR1 is SEHNR, CDR2 FQNEAQ, per germline (reference sequence). CDR3 DNA sequence: TGTGCCAGCAGTTGGGGACCCGAAGGGGGGGCGGGTGAGCAGTTCTTC. As protein: CASSWGPEGGAGEQFF.

This clonotype has more than one count but fewer than ten. This chain uses TRBV7-6 with TRBJ1-2; D is unresolved. Germline V CDR1 and CDR2: SGHVS, FNYEAQ. Trimming removed 4 bases at V and 8 bases at J, with 14 bases between. This CDR3 has 13 residues. As DNA, the CDR3 is TGTGCCAGCAGCTCAGTGGGAGGGAGCGGCTACACCTTC. It yields the protein CASSSVGGSGYTF.

This clonotype was detected many times. V gene TRBV2 combines with J gene TRBJ1-5; 7 bases are shared with TRBD1. V gave up 6 bases and J gave up 7 bases; unmatched junction bases: 15. The CDR3 covers 16 residues. The germline gives CDR1 SNHLY, CDR2 FYNNEI. CDR3 sequence reads: CASSPGQLLAGQPQHF. CDR3 bases: TGTGCCAGCAGCCCGGGACAGCTGCTGGCCGGGCAGCCCCAGCATTTT.

The chain is built from TRBV10-3 and TRBJ2-7; 10 bases agree with TRBD2. The J segment lost 0 bases and the V segment lost 6 bases, leaving 17 bases of the junction unmatched. Germline CDR1 ENHRY, CDR2 SYGVKD. This CDR3 comprises 19 residues. The CDR3 is CAISLTSGIAPPCSYEQYF. In nucleotides, the CDR3 is TGTGCCATCAGCCTAACTAGCGGGATTGCACCTCCGTGCTCCTACGAGCAGTACTTC.

The chain recombines TRBV7-9 with TRBJ2-1, with TRBD2 matching over 9 bases. CDR3 length equals 15 residues. Germline lookup yields CDR1 SEHNR and CDR2 FQNEAQ (reference sequence). With V trimmed by 4 bases and J by 8 bases, 9 bases remained unmatched. As DNA, the CDR3 is TGTGCCAGCAGCTCGGGACTAGCTGGGATCGATGAGCAGTTCTTC. Amino acid sequence: CASSSGLAGIDEQFF.

This clonotype was seen repeatedly, ten times or more. The genes are TRBV9 and TRBJ1-5; D is possibly TRBD1 (5 bases). This CDR3 is 14 amino acids long. Between the trimmed V and J ends, which lost 0 bases and 3 bases, there was a span of 7 bases. Per the germline V gene, CDR1 is SGDLS and CDR2 is YYNGEE. This CDR3 reads CASSVEGHNQPQHF. The CDR3 DNA reads TGTGCCAGCAGCGTAGAGGGGCACAATCAGCCCCAGCATTTT.

Comments on this clonotype: Lacking the conserved final phenylalanine or tryptophan, this CDR3 likely reflects a read error. The CDR3 DNA reads as TGTGCCAGCAGCTTATCAGGGGGCGATTCACCCCTCCACCTT. This codes for CASSLSGGDSPLHL. The chain is built from TRBV11-1 and TRBJ1-6, with 8 bases aligning to TRBD1. V lost 2 bases and J lost 8; bases outside the gene matches: 2. The CDR3 runs 14 residues. Germline V gene data show CDR1 as SGHAT and CDR2 as FQDESV (reference sequence).

The chain links TRBV7-9 to TRBJ1-4, with D unclear. Per the germline V gene, CDR1 is SEHNR and CDR2 is FQNEAQ (reference sequence). There are 16 residues in the CDR3. Deletions cut 8 bases from V and 7 bases from J, with 23 bases between. CDR3 in amino acids: CASGSKGLPSSEKLFF. CDR3 sequence (DNA): TGTGCCAGCGGCTCAAAAGGGCTGCCTAGTAGTGAAAAACTGTTTTTT.

The V and J genes are TRBV20-1 and TRBJ1-1; maybe TRBD1 (5 bases). The V end was cut by 5 bases, the J end by 10 bases, with 14 bases between. Germline V gene data show CDR1 as DFQATT and CDR2 as SNEGSKA (reference sequence). This CDR3 contains 11 residues. The CDR3 nucleotides are TGCAGTGCTCCGATCCAGGGTGGAGCTTTCTTT. Its translation is CSAPIQGGAFF.

As for this clonotype: Relative to the germline gene, one junction end is altered; a read error may explain this. The rearrangement links TRBV7-2 to TRBJ1-1; D gene unclear. This CDR3 is built from 14 residues. Germline assignment: CDR1 SGHTA and CDR2 FQGNSA. The CDR3 region is CASSQDKMNTEAFF. The CDR3 nucleotides read TGCGCCAGCAGCCAAGATAAGATGAACACTGAAGCTTTCTTT.

The rearrangement joins TRBV20-1 to TRBJ2-3; 9 positions match TRBD2. Per germline, CDR1 DFQATT and CDR2 SNEGSKA (reference sequence). This CDR3 region has 14 residues. The V and J ends lost 4 bases and 0 bases, in that order; junction bases with no gene match: 2. The CDR3 bases are TGCAGTGCTACTAGCGGGACTAGCACAGATACGCAGTATTTT. It yields the protein CSATSGTSTDTQYF.

The chain couples TRBV7-9 to TRBJ2-5; 7 bases are shared with TRBD1. The CDR3 extends over 14 amino acids. After removal of 2 bases from V and 3 bases from J, the junction contained 3 bases not matched to a gene. Per the germline V gene, CDR1 is SEHNR and CDR2 is FQNEAQ (reference sequence). CDR3: CASSLLGQKETQYF. The CDR3 DNA follows: TGTGCCAGCAGCTTATTGGGACAGAAAGAGACCCAGTACTTC.

This clonotype was detected only a few times. This sequence joins TRBV7-9 and TRBJ2-5, with D possibly TRBD1 on 6 matching bases. Per germline, CDR1 SEHNR and CDR2 FQNEAQ (reference sequence). Trimming stripped 0 bases from V and 4 bases from J, with 12 bases between. This CDR3 region has 15 residues. The CDR3 DNA sequence: TGTGCCAGCAGCTTAGCGTGGGGACACTTAGAGACCCAGTACTTC. This gives the protein CASSLAWGHLETQYF.